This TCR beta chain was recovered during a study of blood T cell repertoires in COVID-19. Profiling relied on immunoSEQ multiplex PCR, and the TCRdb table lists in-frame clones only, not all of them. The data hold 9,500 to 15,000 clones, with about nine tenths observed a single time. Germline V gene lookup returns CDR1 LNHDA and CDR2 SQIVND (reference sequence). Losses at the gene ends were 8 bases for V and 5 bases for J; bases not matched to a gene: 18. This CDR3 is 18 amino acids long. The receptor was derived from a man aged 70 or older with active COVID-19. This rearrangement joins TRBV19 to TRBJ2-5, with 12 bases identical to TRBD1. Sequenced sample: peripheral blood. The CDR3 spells CASGNRDRGLRYGETQYF. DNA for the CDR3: TGTGCCAGTGGTAACCGGGACAGGGGGCTAAGATATGGGGAGACCCAGTACTTC.